This T cell receptor (beta chain) was identified during a study of beta chain features in type 1 diabetes. The overall study: Healthy donors, compared against patients, showed similar age, gender and cell yields.

Turning to this clone: The antigen is undetermined.

Study-level points and caveats: The study found moderately but significantly shorter TCRB CDR3s in all four CD4+ subsets of Type 1 diabetes patients.

The trim removed 2 bases at V and 1 base at J, leaving 5 bases unmatched. The CDR3 extends over 18 amino acids. From germline, CDR1 is SGHNT and CDR2 YYREEE (reference sequence). Investigators reverse transcribed all isolated RNA, so they sequenced expressed TCRB transcripts. The repertoire was sequenced with immunoSEQ multiplex PCR; TCRdb's copy has only in-frame clones and lacks some. The profile shows about 660,000 clones, roughly 13% of them singletons. This chain joins TRBV5-4 and TRBJ2-3, with TRBD2 matching 15 bases. The sample was naive CD4+ T cells from blood. The TCR comes from a man in his late teens or twenties with type 1 diabetes. The CDR3 DNA is TGTGCCAGCAGCTTCGGACTAGCGGGAGGGCCTGGCACAGATACGCAGTATTTT. Its protein product is CASSFGLAGGPGTDTQYF.